This T cell receptor (beta chain) was retrieved from a study of T cell responses to AZD1222 COVID-19 vaccine. This clone came up once. The antigen is not known. Profiling relied on immunoSEQ multiplex PCR, and the TCRdb table lists in-frame clones only, not all of them. Of 150,000 to 190,000 clones listed, over 70% are singletons. V was shortened by 2 bases and J by 6 bases, with 17 bases between the two germline ends. The CDR3 length is 16 residues. Germline CDR1 is KGHSH and CDR2 is LQKENI. General study results and limits: Spike-specific TCR breadth rose after two AZD1222 doses, and depth rose as well. Females outnumbered males among donors, who were mostly white British; clonal diversity was possibly underestimated.

The sample in question was peripheral blood, obtained 28 days after the second AZD1222 dose. This clonotype originated in an adult who received the AZD1222 COVID-19 vaccine. J is TRBJ2-1 and V is TRBV18, with TRBD2 as a possible D gene (6 bases). The CDR3 DNA is TGTGCCAGCTCACCAGAATTCGGCGGGACTGGCAATGAGCAGTTCTTC. Protein sequence: CASSPEFGGTGNEQFF.